These 28 T cell receptor beta chains share one sample of origin, sequenced in a study of cytomegalovirus exposure and HLA in healthy donors. Profiling relied on immunoSEQ multiplex PCR, and the TCRdb table lists in-frame clones only, not all of them. Of some 80,000 clones listed, almost 97% are singletons. The sample was PBMCs. The source of these receptors is a man aged 18 to 29 in good health and CMV-seropositive.

This clone was seen a few times. This sequence joins TRBV13 and TRBJ1-2; D gene ambiguous. Trimming removed 2 bases from V and 1 base from J, with 8 bases in between. The CDR3 has 14 residues. Germline lookup yields CDR1 PRHDT and CDR2 FYEKMQ (reference sequence). The CDR3 loop is CASSLYPGNYGYTF. The CDR3 region has the DNA TGTGCCAGCAGCTTATACCCCGGTAACTATGGCTACACCTTC.

The genes are TRBV27 and TRBJ2-2; 7 bases align to TRBD1. The CDR3 length is 14 residues. V was pared by 6 bases and J by 1 base, with 2 bases of the junction left unmatched. CDR1 and CDR2 (germline): MNHEY, SMNVEV (reference sequence). The chain's CDR3 is CASRTGRNTGELFF. The CDR3 DNA reads as TGTGCCAGCAGGACAGGGCGGAACACCGGGGAGCTGTTTTTT.

The chain carries TRBV7-8 and TRBJ1-4; no reliable D call. CDR1 SGHVS and CDR2 FQNEAQ come from the germline V gene. This CDR3 is 16 amino acids long. The V and J ends lost 5 bases and 6 bases respectively, with 19 bases between them. Here the CDR3 reads CASSPVPLQPHEKLFF. CDR3 bases: TGTGCCAGCAGCCCCGTACCCCTACAGCCGCATGAAAAACTGTTTTTT.

The V gene is TRBV21-1, the J gene TRBJ1-1. TRBV21-1 corresponds to a pseudogene. CDR3 length: 14 residues. The CDR3 sequence is CASSKAKRNTEAFF. DNA for the CDR3: TGTGCCAGCAGCAAAGCCAAGCGGAACACTGAAGCTTTCTTT.

The chain recombines TRBV27 with TRBJ2-7, with 9 bases aligning to TRBD1. V trimming: 10 bases; J trimming: 5 bases; junction bases outside the gene matches: 12. Germline assignment: CDR1 MNHEY and CDR2 SMNVEV (reference sequence). The CDR3 is 14 amino acids. The CDR3 sequence: CATRTQGAFNEQYF. The CDR3 DNA reads TGTGCCACCCGAACACAGGGGGCATTCAACGAGCAGTACTTC.

The chain carries TRBV28 and TRBJ1-3, with a possible D match to TRBD1 (5 bases). The CDR3 is 18 amino acids. The V gene's germline CDR1 is MDHEN and CDR2 SYDVKM. V shed 5 bases and J shed 0 bases, with 20 bases lying between them. This CDR3 is CASSGPEGTLYSGNTIYF. The CDR3 DNA sequence: TGTGCCAGCAGTGGTCCGGAGGGGACTCTCTACTCTGGAAACACCATATATTTT.

The chain is built from TRBV6-1 and TRBJ1-5, with D perhaps TRBD1 (6 bases). V was shortened by 5 bases and J by 7 bases, with 15 bases between the two germline ends. Per germline, CDR1 MNHNS and CDR2 SASEGT. This CDR3 region has 14 residues. The CDR3 nucleotides read TGTGCCAGCAGTCTCGGGGGGCGCGGACAGCCCCAGCATTTT. Its protein is CASSLGGRGQPQHF.

The chain recombines TRBV11-2 with TRBJ1-2; 9 bases fit TRBD1. Per germline, CDR1 SGHAT and CDR2 FQNNGV. The trim removed 4 bases at V and 4 bases at J, leaving 7 bases unmatched. The CDR3 length is 15 residues. In nucleotides, the CDR3 is TGTGCCAGCAGCTGGGACAGGGCCTCGTTCTATGGCTACACCTTC. It is translated as CASSWDRASFYGYTF.

The V gene is TRBV19, the J gene TRBJ2-7; 7 bases map to TRBD1. The length of the CDR3 is 16 residues. Germline V CDR1 and CDR2: LNHDA, SQIVND (reference sequence). V was clipped by 1 base and J by 0 bases; unmatched bases: 6. CDR3 nucleotides: TGTGCCAGTAGTATAGTACGCCGGGACAGCTCCTACGAGCAGTACTTC. This gives the protein CASSIVRRDSSYEQYF. Looking up the rest from reference TRBV19 and TRBJ2-7 gives the full variable domain: DGGITQSPKYLFRKEGQNVTLSCEQNLNHDAMYWYRQDPGQGLRLIYYSQIVNDFQKGDIAEGYSVSREKKESFPLTVTSAQKNPTAFYLCASSIVRRDSSYEQYFGPGTRLTVT.

The chain uses TRBV30 and TRBJ1-4; 9 bases agree with TRBD1. Germline lookup yields CDR1 GTSNPN and CDR2 SVGIG (reference sequence). The CDR3 extends over 16 amino acids. The V and J ends lost 8 bases and 12 bases, in that order; junction bases with no gene match: 22. The CDR3 DNA sequence: TGTGCCGGTAATAAACAGGGGGCCATCCGACCTGGGGAACTGTTTTTT. This encodes CAGNKQGAIRPGELFF.

The genes are TRBV19 and TRBJ2-7, with TRBD2 identical over 15 bases. V shed 4 bases, J shed 6 bases, and the junction held 10 bases outside the gene matches. This CDR3 region has 17 residues. Per the germline V gene, CDR1 is LNHDA and CDR2 is SQIVND (reference sequence). CDR3 bases: TGTGCCAGTAGTACCATTGGACTAGCGGGAGGGATCAGCGAGCAGTACTTC. It is translated as CASSTIGLAGGISEQYF.

The chain joins TRBV15 to TRBJ2-2; 11 bases fit TRBD1. J was trimmed by 4 bases and V by 3 bases; bases with no gene match: 4. The CDR3 is made up of 16 amino acids. CDR1 and CDR2 from the germline V gene are LNHNV and YYDKDF (reference sequence). The CDR3 DNA follows: TGTGCCACCAGCAGGGGACAGGGGGGTTTCACCGGGGAGCTGTTTTTT. Amino acid sequence: CATSRGQGGFTGELFF.

Here the CDR3 reads CASSLASGRAKNIQYF. As DNA, the CDR3 is TGTGCCAGCAGCCTCGCTAGCGGGAGGGCCAAAAACATTCAGTACTTC. The V gene is TRBV6-6, the J gene TRBJ2-4, with 11 bases aligning to TRBD2. Per the germline V gene, CDR1 is MNHNY and CDR2 is SVGAGI (reference sequence). The V segment lost 6 bases and the J segment 1 base; nucleotides outside the gene matches: 5. CDR3 length: 16 residues.

This rearrangement joins TRBV27 to TRBJ2-2, with unresolved D. V lost 6 bases, J lost 4 bases, and 3 bases lay in between. This CDR3 is 11 amino acids long. Germline-derived CDR1 and CDR2 are MNHEY and SMNVEV (reference sequence). The CDR3 nucleotides are TGTGCCAGCAGGGCCACCGGGGAGCTGTTTTTT. As protein: CASRATGELFF.

J is TRBJ2-7 and V is TRBV5-8; 8 bases fit TRBD1. Germline V gives CDR1 SGHTS, CDR2 YDEGEE. The CDR3 runs to 13 residues. J gave up 5 bases and V 6 bases, and 7 bases lay outside the gene matches. In DNA form, the CDR3 reads TGTGCCAGCACCCGGACAGGGATCCACGAGCAGTACTTC. It translates to CASTRTGIHEQYF.

The chain joins TRBV9 to TRBJ2-1, with D perhaps matching TRBD2 (5 bases). Trimming stripped 0 bases from V and 1 base from J, with 8 bases between. The CDR3 spans 15 residues. Germline V lookup: CDR1 SGDLS, CDR2 YYNGEE. The CDR3 region is CASSVDGGSYNEQFF. In DNA form, the CDR3 reads TGTGCCAGCAGCGTAGACGGCGGGTCCTACAATGAGCAGTTCTTC.

The chain has TRBV4-1 and TRBJ1-4; no reliable D call. This CDR3 comprises 14 residues. CDR1 and CDR2 from the germline V gene are MGHRA and YSYEKL. V was clipped by 2 bases and J by 8 bases, with 12 bases between them. Written as DNA, the CDR3 is TGCGCCAGCAGCCAAAGCCCGGGGAGGGAAAAACTGTTTTTT. It translates to CASSQSPGREKLFF.

This chain uses TRBV28 with TRBJ1-2; 7 positions match TRBD1. The germline gives CDR1 MDHEN, CDR2 SYDVKM. The V segment lost 8 bases and the J segment 4 bases; nucleotides outside the gene matches: 4. This CDR3 region has 12 residues. CDR3 DNA sequence: TGTGCCAGCCTCAGGGACAGCTATGGCTACACCTTC. Its protein product is CASLRDSYGYTF.

The chain joins TRBV7-9 to TRBJ2-1, with 13 bases that match TRBD2. The trim removed 11 bases at V and 4 bases at J, leaving 8 bases unmatched. Germline CDR1 SEHNR, CDR2 FQNEAQ (reference sequence). This CDR3 spans 15 amino acids. The chain's CDR3 is CAVVGTSGDYNEQFF. The CDR3 DNA is TGTGCCGTAGTGGGGACTAGCGGGGATTACAATGAGCAGTTCTTC.

V is TRBV7-3 and J is TRBJ1-1; TRBD1 might be the D (5 bases). V dropped 5 bases and J dropped 1 base, with 14 bases sitting between them. Looked up from germline, CDR1 is SGHTA and CDR2 is FQGTGA. This CDR3 has 15 residues. Here the CDR3 DNA reads TGTGCCAGCAGCCCCGTCGGGGGAGCGAACACTGAAGCTTTCTTT. Its protein product is CASSPVGGANTEAFF. Looking up the rest from reference TRBV7-3 and TRBJ1-1 gives the full variable domain: GAGVSQTPSNKVTEKGKYVELRCDPISGHTALYWYRQSLGQGPEFLIYFQGTGAADDSGLPNDRFFAVRPEGSVSTLKIQRTERGDSAVYLCASSPVGGANTEAFFGQGTRLTVV.

This chain links TRBV7-9 with TRBJ2-5, with D perhaps TRBD1 (6 bases). There are 16 residues in the CDR3. The ends were cut back, 1 base at V and 4 bases at J, with 16 bases in the middle. Germline lookup yields CDR1 SEHNR and CDR2 FQNEAQ (reference sequence). The CDR3 is CASSLDGQGYRETQYF. CDR3 coding DNA: TGTGCCAGCAGCTTAGACGGTCAGGGGTATCGAGAGACCCAGTACTTC.

V gene TRBV11-2 combines with J gene TRBJ2-3; 7 bases align to TRBD2. V dropped 4 bases and J dropped 9; count of bases not matched to a gene: 4. The V gene's germline CDR1 is SGHAT and CDR2 FQNNGV. This CDR3 is built from 12 residues. The CDR3, as DNA: TGTGCCAGCAGCTACTCCGGGGGGACGCAGTATTTT. It specifies CASSYSGGTQYF.

V gene TRBV30 combines with J gene TRBJ1-1, with TRBD1 as a possible D gene (5 bases). Germline V gene lookup returns CDR1 GTSNPN and CDR2 SVGIG (reference sequence). This CDR3 is built from 16 residues. V gave up 2 bases and J gave up 0 bases, with 16 bases separating them. The CDR3 nucleotides read TGTGCCTGGAGTTCCCCACCGACAGCATTGAACACTGAAGCTTTCTTT. This encodes CAWSSPPTALNTEAFF. The full variable domain, rest sourced from reference TRBV30 and TRBJ1-1, is SQTIHQWPATLVQPVGSPLSLECTVEGTSNPNLYWYRQAAGRGLQLLFYSVGIGQISSEVPQNLSASRPQDRQFILSSKKLLLSDSGFYLCAWSSPPTALNTEAFFGQGTRLTVV.

V is TRBV28 and J is TRBJ2-3; 9 bases fit TRBD1. This CDR3 comprises 14 residues. CDR1 is MDHEN, CDR2 SYDVKM, per germline. Unmatched junction bases numbered 4, after V lost 6 bases and J lost 3 bases. The chain's CDR3 is CASRGQGSTDTQYF. In DNA form, the CDR3 reads TGTGCCAGCAGGGGACAGGGAAGTACAGATACGCAGTATTTT.

The rearrangement uses TRBV13 and TRBJ2-3; D is unclear. The CDR3 loop spans 12 amino acids. Trimming took off 8 bases at V and 6 bases at J, with 12 bases between the two ends. The germline gives CDR1 PRHDT, CDR2 FYEKMQ (reference sequence). CDR3 DNA: TGTGCCAGCGTTGCTACTTGGGATACGCAGTATTTT. Translation: CASVATWDTQYF.

The chain has TRBV4-1 and TRBJ2-1, with 7 bases identical to TRBD2. The CDR3 length is 17 residues. V lost 0 bases to trimming and J lost 10 bases; unmatched junction nucleotides: 15. The germline CDR1 and CDR2 sequences are MGHRA and YSYEKL. The CDR3 region has the DNA TGCGCCAGCAGCCAAGATGGGTTCGGGAGGTACTTGGGGGAGCAGTTCTTC. It encodes CASSQDGFGRYLGEQFF.

The chain is built from TRBV5-1 and TRBJ2-7; 7 bases are a match to TRBD2. This CDR3 contains 17 residues. J was trimmed by 6 bases and V by 4 bases; bases with no gene match: 19. CDR1 and CDR2 (germline): SGHRS, YFSETQ. The CDR3 here is CASSPPAAGVRVTEQYF. CDR3 bases: TGCGCCAGCAGCCCACCCGCGGCGGGAGTAAGGGTAACCGAGCAGTACTTC.

This chain uses TRBV6-1 with TRBJ2-7, with D possibly being TRBD2 (6 bases). This CDR3 region has 18 residues. Germline V gene lookup returns CDR1 MNHNS and CDR2 SASEGT. Trimming removed 3 bases from V and 0 bases from J, with 21 bases in between. This CDR3 reads CASSDERPDYTFSYEQYF. CDR3 sequence (DNA): TGTGCCAGCAGTGATGAGCGGCCGGACTATACCTTCTCCTACGAGCAGTACTTC.